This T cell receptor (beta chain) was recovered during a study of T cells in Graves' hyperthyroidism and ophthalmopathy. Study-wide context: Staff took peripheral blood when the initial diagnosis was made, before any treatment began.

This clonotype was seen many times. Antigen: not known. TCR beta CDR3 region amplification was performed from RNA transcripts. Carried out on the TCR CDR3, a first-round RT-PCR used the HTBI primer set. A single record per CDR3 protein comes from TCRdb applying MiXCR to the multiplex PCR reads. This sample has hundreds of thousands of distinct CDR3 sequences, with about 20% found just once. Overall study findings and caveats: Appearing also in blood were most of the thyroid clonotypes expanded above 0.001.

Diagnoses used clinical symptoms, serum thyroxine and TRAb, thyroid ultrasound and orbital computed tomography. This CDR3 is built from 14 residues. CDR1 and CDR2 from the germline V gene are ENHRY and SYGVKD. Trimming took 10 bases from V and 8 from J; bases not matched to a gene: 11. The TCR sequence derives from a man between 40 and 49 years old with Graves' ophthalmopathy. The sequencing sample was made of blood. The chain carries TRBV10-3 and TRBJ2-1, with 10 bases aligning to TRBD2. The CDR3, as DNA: TGTGCCACGACTAGCGGGCTAGAGTGGGATGAGCAGTTCTTC. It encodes CATTSGLEWDEQFF.